This T cell receptor beta chain was sequenced during a study of cytomegalovirus exposure and HLA in healthy donors. Amplification used 60 Vbeta primers and 13 Jbeta primers. Repertoires were generated with immunoSEQ multiplex PCR, while TCRdb's copy carries only in-frame clones and drops some. The sample yields about 35,000 clones, 75% to 90% seen once. J gave up 1 base and V 2 bases, and 1 base lay outside the gene matches. Germline V gene data show CDR1 as SGHDN and CDR2 as FVKESK. The CDR3 length is 15 residues. The TCR comes from a male donor in good health and CMV-seronegative. V is TRBV14 and J is TRBJ2-3; 9 bases align to TRBD2. Source material: PBMCs. CDR3 DNA sequence: TGTGCCAGCAGCCAACGACTAGCGGGCACAGATACGCAGTATTTT. Translation gives CASSQRLAGTDTQYF.